A single sample is the source of the 5 T cell receptor beta chains below, sequenced in a study of CD8 T cells in ankylosing spondylitis. Study-level points and caveats: Seemingly characteristic of ankylosing spondylitis blood was a TCR beta motif consisting of about 8 highly homologous variants.

TCRdb reprocessed the 5' RACE reads with MiXCR, giving one entry per CDR3 protein. The repertoire consists of 390,000 or so distinct CDR3 sequences, with approximately 20% occurring once and the leading ten covering around 17%. No antigens are known for them. The sequenced sample was blood, either unsorted or a sorted T cell fraction (not recorded which). The receptor source for this set is a male donor with ankylosing spondylitis.

The V and J genes are TRBV7-8 and TRBJ1-2, with D tentatively TRBD1 (5 bases). Trimming removed 5 bases at V and 3 bases at J, with 16 bases between. Germline assignment: CDR1 SGHVS and CDR2 FQNEAQ. This CDR3 comprises 15 residues. In DNA form, the CDR3 reads TGTGCCAGCAGCCTCGCTGGGGGTAGTGACTATGGCTACACCTTC. It yields the protein CASSLAGGSDYGYTF.

The chain employs TRBV6-1 and TRBJ2-2; D not certain. The V and J ends lost 10 bases and 1 base respectively, with 13 bases between them. The germline V gene has CDR1 MNHNS and CDR2 SASEGT. The CDR3 has 14 amino acids. The CDR3 spells CATKPNLNTGELFF. DNA for the CDR3: TGTGCCACCAAACCTAACTTGAACACCGGGGAGCTGTTTTTT.

This clonotype was found a few times. Compared with germline, one end of the junction differs, possibly owing to a read error. The rearrangement links TRBV6-2 or TRBV6-3 to TRBJ2-7, with D uncertain. Germline CDR1 and CDR2: MNHEY and SVGEGT. The CDR3 contains 12 residues. CDR3 DNA: TGTGCCAGCAAGACACTTACCTATGAGCAGTACTTC. Encoded protein: CASKTLTYEQYF.

Only a few counts were recorded for this clonotype. V usage is TRBV29-1 and J usage is TRBJ1-1; D unresolved. Trimming stripped 4 bases from V and 5 bases from J, with 14 bases between. Germline lookup yields CDR1 SQVTM and CDR2 ANQGSEA. The CDR3 runs to 13 residues. CDR3 coding DNA: TGCAGCGTTGGATCGTCGGCAGATACTGAAGCTTTCTTT. Translation gives CSVGSSADTEAFF.

The J gene is TRBJ2-1, the V gene TRBV24-1; the match to TRBD2 covers 8 bases. The CDR3 loop spans 15 amino acids. Losses at the gene ends were 7 bases for V and 0 bases for J; bases not matched to a gene: 4. Germline CDR1 and CDR2: KGHDR and SFDVKD. The CDR3 nucleotides are TGTGCCACCAGCGCGAGCGGGAGCTCCTACAATGAGCAGTTCTTC. It yields the protein CATSASGSSYNEQFF.